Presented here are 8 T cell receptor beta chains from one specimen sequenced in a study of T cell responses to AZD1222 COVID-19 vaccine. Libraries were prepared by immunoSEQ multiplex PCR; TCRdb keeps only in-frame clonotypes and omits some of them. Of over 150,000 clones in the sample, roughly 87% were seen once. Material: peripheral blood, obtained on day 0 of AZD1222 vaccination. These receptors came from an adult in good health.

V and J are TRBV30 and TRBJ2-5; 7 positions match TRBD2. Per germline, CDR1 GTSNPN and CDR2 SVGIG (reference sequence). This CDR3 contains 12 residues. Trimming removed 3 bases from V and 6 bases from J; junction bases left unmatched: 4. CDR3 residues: CAWRAGDKTQYF. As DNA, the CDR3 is TGTGCCTGGAGGGCGGGGGATAAGACCCAGTACTTC.

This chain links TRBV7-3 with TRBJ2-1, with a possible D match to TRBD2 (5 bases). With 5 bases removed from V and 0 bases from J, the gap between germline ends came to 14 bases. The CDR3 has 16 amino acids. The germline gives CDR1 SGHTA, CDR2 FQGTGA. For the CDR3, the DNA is TGTGCCAGCAGCCTTCCCGGGCGGGTCTCCTACAATGAGCAGTTCTTC. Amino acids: CASSLPGRVSYNEQFF.

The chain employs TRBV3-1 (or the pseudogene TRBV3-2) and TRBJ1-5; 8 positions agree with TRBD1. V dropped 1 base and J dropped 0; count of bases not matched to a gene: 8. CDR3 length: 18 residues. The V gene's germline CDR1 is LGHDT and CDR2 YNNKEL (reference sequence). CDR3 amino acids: CASSQGKVTGDSNQPQHF. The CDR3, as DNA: TGTGCCAGCAGCCAAGGTAAGGTGACAGGGGATAGCAATCAGCCCCAGCATTTT.

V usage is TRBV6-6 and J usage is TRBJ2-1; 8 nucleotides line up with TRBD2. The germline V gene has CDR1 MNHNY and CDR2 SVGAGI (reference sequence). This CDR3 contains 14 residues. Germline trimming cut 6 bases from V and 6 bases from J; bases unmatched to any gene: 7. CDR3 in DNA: TGTGCCAGCAGAGCCGGGACTAGGGGCAATGAGCAGTTCTTC. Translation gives CASRAGTRGNEQFF.

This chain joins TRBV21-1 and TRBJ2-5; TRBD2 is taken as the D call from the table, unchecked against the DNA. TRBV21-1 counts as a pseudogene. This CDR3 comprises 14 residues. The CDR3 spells CARAAGRSQETQYF. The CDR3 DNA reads TGTGCCAGAGCGGCGGGTCGTTCCCAAGAGACCCAGTACTTC.

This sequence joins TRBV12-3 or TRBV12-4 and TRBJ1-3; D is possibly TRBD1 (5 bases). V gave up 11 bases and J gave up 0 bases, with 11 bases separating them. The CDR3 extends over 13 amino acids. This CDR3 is CAAGGSSGNTIYF. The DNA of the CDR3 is TGTGCCGCGGGGGGGAGCTCTGGAAACACCATATATTTT.

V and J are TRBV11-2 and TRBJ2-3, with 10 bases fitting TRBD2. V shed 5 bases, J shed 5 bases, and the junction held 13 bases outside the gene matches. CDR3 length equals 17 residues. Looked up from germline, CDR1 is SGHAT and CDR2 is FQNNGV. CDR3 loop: CASSLSPGTSELDTQYF. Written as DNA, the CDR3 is TGTGCCAGCAGCCTTAGCCCGGGGACTAGCGAACTAGATACGCAGTATTTT.

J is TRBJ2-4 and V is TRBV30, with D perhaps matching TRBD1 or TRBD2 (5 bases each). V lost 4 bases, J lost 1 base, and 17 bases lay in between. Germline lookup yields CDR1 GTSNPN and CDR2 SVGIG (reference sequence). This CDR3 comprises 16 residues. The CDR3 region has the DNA TGTGCCTGGACAGGGTCCGGAGGCTCGGCCAAAAACATTCAGTACTTC. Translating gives CAWTGSGGSAKNIQYF.